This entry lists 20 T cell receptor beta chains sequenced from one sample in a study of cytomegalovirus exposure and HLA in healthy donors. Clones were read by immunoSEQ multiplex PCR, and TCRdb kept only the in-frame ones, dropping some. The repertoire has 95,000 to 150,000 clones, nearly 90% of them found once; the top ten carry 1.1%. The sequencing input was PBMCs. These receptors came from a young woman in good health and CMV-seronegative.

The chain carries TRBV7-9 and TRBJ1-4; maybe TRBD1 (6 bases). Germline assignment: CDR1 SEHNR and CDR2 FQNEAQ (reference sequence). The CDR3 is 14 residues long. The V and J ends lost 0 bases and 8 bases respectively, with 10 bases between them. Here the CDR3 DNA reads TGTGCCAGCAGCTTAGCCCTAGGACAGGAAAAACTGTTTTTT. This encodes CASSLALGQEKLFF.

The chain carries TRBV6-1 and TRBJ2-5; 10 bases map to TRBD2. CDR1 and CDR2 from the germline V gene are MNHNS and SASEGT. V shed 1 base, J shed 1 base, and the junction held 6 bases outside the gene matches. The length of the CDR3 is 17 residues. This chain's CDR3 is CASSEGLAGVVQETQYF. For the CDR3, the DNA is TGTGCCAGCAGTGAAGGGCTAGCGGGAGTCGTCCAAGAGACCCAGTACTTC.

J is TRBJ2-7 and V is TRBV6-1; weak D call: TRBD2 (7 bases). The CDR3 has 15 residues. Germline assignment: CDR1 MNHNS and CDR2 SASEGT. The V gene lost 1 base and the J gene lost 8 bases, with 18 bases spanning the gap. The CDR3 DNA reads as TGTGCCAGCAGTGAAGTACCTGGGGGGGCGGGAAAGCAGTACGTC. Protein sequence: CASSEVPGGAGKQYV.

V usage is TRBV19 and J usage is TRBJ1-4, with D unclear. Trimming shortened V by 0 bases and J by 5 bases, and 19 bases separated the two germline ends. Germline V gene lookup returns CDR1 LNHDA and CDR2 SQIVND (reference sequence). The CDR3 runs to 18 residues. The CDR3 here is CASSIDRARPPGNEKLFF. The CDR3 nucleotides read TGTGCCAGTAGTATAGATCGGGCGCGACCCCCGGGGAATGAAAAACTGTTTTTT.

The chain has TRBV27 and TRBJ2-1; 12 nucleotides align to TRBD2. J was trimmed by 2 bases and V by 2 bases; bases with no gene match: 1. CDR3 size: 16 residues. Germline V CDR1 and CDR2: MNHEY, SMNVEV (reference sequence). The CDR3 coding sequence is TGTGCCAGCAGTTTAACTAGCGGGGGGCCCTACAATGAGCAGTTCTTC. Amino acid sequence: CASSLTSGGPYNEQFF.

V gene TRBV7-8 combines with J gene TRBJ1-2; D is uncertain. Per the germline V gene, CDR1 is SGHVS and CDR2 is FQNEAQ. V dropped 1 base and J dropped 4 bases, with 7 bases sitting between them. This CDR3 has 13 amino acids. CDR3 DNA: TGTGCCAGCAGCTTAGAGGGAGTCTATGGCTACACCTTC. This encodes CASSLEGVYGYTF.

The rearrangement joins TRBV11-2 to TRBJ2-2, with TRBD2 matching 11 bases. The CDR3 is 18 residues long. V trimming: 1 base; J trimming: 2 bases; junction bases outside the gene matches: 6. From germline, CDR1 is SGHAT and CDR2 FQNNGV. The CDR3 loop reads CASSLGLAGGYNTGELFF. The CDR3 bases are TGTGCCAGCAGCTTAGGGCTAGCGGGGGGTTATAACACCGGGGAGCTGTTTTTT. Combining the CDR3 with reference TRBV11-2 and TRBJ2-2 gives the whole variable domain EAGVAQSPRYKIIEKRQSVAFWCNPISGHATLYWYQQILGQGPKLLIQFQNNGVVDDSQLPKDRFSAERLKGVDSTLKIQPAKLEDSAVYLCASSLGLAGGYNTGELFFGEGSRLTVL.

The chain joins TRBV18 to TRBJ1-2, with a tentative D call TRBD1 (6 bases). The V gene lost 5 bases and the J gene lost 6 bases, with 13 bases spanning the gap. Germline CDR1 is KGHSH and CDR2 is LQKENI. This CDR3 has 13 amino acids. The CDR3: CASSYRASNGYTF. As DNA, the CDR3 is TGTGCCAGCTCATACAGGGCGTCTAATGGCTACACCTTC.

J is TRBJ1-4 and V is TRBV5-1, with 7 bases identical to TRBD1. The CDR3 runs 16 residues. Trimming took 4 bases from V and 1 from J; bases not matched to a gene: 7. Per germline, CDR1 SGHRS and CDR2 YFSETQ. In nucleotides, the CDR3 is TGCGCCAGCAGCCCCGGACAGGTTGAAACTAATGAAAAACTGTTTTTT. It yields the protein CASSPGQVETNEKLFF.

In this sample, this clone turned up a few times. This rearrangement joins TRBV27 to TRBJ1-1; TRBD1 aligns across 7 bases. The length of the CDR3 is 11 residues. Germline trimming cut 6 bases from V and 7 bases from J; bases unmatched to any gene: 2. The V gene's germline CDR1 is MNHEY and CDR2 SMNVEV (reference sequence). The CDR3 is CASRTGFEAFF. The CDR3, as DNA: TGTGCCAGCAGGACAGGGTTTGAAGCTTTCTTT.

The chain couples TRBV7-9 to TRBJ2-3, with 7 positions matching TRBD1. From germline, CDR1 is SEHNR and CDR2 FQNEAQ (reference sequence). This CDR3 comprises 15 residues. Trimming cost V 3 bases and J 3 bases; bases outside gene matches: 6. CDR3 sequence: CASSFSQGMTDTQYF. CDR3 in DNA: TGTGCCAGCAGCTTCTCACAGGGGATGACAGATACGCAGTATTTT.

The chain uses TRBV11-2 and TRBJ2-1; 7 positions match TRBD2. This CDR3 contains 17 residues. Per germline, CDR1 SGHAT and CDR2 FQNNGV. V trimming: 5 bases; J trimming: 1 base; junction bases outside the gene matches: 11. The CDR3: CASSPHEGGVSYNEQFF. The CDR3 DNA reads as TGTGCCAGCAGCCCTCACGAGGGAGGGGTTTCCTACAATGAGCAGTTCTTC.

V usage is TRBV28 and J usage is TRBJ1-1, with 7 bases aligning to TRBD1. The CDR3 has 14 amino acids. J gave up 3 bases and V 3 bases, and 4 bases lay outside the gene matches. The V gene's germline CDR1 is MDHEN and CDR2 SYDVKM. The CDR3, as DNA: TGTGCCAGCAGTTTCCGGGACAGTTACACTGAAGCTTTCTTT. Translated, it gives CASSFRDSYTEAFF.

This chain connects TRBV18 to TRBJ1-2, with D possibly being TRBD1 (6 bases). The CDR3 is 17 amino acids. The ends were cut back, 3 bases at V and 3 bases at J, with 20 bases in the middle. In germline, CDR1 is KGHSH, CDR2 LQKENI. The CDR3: CASSPQEFRGWDYGYTF. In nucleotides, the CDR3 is TGTGCCAGCTCACCTCAAGAATTCAGGGGTTGGGACTATGGCTACACCTTC.

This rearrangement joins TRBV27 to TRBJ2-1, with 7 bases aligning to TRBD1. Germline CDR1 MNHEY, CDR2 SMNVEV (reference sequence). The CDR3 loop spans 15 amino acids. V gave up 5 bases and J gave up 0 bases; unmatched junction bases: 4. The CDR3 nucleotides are TGTGCCAGCAGTATCCCAGGGGGCTCCTACAATGAGCAGTTCTTC. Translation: CASSIPGGSYNEQFF.

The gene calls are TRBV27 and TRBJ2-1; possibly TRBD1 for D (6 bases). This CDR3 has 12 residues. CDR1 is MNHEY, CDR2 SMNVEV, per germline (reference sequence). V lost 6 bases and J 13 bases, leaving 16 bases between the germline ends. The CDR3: CASSYRQDRQFF. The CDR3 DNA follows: TGTGCCAGCAGCTATAGACAGGACAGACAGTTCTTC.

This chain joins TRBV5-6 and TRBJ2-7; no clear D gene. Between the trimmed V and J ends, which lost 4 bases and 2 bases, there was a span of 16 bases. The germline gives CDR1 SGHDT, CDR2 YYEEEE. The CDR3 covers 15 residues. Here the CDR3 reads CASSPLERQPYEQYF. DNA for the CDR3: TGTGCCAGCAGCCCCCTTGAGAGGCAACCCTACGAGCAGTACTTC.

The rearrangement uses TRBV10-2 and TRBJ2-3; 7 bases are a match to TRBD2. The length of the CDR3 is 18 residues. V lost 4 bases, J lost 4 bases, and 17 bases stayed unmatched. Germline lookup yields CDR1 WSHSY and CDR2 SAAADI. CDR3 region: CASSVSSGDNGGPDTQYF. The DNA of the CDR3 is TGCGCCAGCAGTGTGTCCAGCGGGGATAACGGAGGGCCAGATACGCAGTATTTT.

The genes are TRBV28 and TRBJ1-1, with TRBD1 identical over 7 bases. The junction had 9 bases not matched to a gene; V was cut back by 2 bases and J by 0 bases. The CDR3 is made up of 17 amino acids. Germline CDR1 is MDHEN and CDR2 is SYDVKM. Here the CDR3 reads CASSLPRLTGVNTEAFF. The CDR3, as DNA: TGTGCCAGCAGTTTACCCCGACTTACAGGGGTGAACACTGAAGCTTTCTTT.

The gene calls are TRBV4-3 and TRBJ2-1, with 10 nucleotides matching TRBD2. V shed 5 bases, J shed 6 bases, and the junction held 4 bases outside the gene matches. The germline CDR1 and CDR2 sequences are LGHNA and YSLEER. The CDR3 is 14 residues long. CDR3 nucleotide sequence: TGCGCCAGCAGCTTCGCTAGCGGGAGCAATGAGCAGTTCTTC. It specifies CASSFASGSNEQFF.